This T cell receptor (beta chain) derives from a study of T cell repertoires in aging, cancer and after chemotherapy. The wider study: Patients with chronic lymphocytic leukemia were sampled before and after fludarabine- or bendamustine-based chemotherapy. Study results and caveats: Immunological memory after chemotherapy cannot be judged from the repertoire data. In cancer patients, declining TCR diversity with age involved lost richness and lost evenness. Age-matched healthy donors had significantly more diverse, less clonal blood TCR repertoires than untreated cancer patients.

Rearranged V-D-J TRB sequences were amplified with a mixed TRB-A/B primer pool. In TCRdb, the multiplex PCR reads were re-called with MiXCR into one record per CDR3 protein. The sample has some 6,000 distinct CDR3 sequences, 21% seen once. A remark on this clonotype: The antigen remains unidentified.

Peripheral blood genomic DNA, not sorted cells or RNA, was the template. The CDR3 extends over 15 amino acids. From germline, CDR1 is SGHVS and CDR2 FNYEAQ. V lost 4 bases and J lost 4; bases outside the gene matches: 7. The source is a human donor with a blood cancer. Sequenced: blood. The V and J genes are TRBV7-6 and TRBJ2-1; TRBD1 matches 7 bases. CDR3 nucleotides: TGTGCCAGCAGCTCAAAATCGGGACAGTACAATGAGCAGTTCTTC. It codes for CASSSKSGQYNEQFF. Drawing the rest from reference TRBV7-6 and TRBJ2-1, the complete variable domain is GAGVSQSPRYKVTKRGQDVALRCDPISGHVSLYWYRQALGQGPEFLTYFNYEAQQDKSGLPNDRFSAERPEGSISTLTIQRTEQRDSAMYRCASSSKSGQYNEQFFGPGTRLTVL.